The clone carrying this T cell receptor beta chain was counted many times. Time point indicated: healthy volunteer bleed at 2 weeks. It was from unfractionated whole blood that total RNA was extracted. These data originate in a study of human T cells and chemical hapten exposure. Using its own MiXCR run on the RACE reads, TCRdb lists one record per CDR3 protein. Of about 28,000 distinct CDR3 sequences listed, 6.5% to 9% are singletons. Trimming cost V 0 bases and J 2 bases, with 9 bases left between them. Germline loops: CDR1 SGHDT, CDR2 YYEEEE. The CDR3 loop spans 14 amino acids. The sequence was collected from a human donor in good health. Some clones in this sample may be carry-over from other donors' samples. The gene calls are TRBV5-6 and TRBJ2-7; the D is unclear. The sequencing input was whole blood. CDR3 nucleotides: TGTGCCAGCAGCTTGGAGCAGGCTGCCTACGAGCAGTACTTC. Translating it yields CASSLEQAAYEQYF.